The clone carrying this T cell receptor (beta chain) was observed many times. Antigen specificity is unknown. This specimen belongs to a study of T cells in Graves' hyperthyroidism and ophthalmopathy. Points from the study as a whole: In the analysis, a 13 V-J model separated ophthalmopathy from stable hyperthyroidism. Most thyroid-expanded clonotypes above 0.001 were also found in blood.

An absence of ophthalmopathy progression within 18 months meant stable Graves' hyperthyroidism. Exclusions: uncontrolled infection, other autoimmune disease, pregnancy, lactation. Looked up from germline, CDR1 is DFQATT and CDR2 is SNEGSKA (reference sequence). Trimming took off 3 bases at V and 0 bases at J, with 7 bases between the two ends. CDR3 length: 13 amino acids. Amplification of TCR beta CDR3 regions was performed using RNA transcripts as template. An initial round of RT-PCR targeting the TCR CDR3 relied on the HTBI primer set. TCRdb independently ran MiXCR on the multiplex PCR reads; one entry per CDR3 protein. The data contain about 210,000 distinct CDR3 sequences, about 16% of them singletons.

The chain has TRBV20-1 and TRBJ2-3; D is tentatively TRBD1 or TRBD2 (5 bases each). Specimen: blood. This TCR derives from a middle-aged man with Graves' hyperthyroidism. The CDR3 loop reads CSASGDSTDTQYF. CDR3 coding DNA: TGCAGTGCTAGTGGGGACAGCACAGATACGCAGTATTTT.